Shown below are 16 T cell receptor beta chains from a single sample sequenced in a study of blood T cell repertoires in COVID-19. Here immunoSEQ multiplex PCR was the method, and the copy in TCRdb shows in-frame clones only, minus some. The sample includes tens of thousands of clones, about nine tenths of them seen just once. What was sequenced was peripheral blood. The receptors derive from a man between 50 and 59 years old with active or convalescent COVID-19.

The rearrangement uses TRBV19 and TRBJ2-7, with TRBD1 matching over 8 bases. Germline CDR1 is LNHDA and CDR2 is SQIVND (reference sequence). This CDR3 has 13 residues. The V segment lost 5 bases and the J segment 3 bases; nucleotides outside the gene matches: 3. CDR3 in DNA: TGTGCCAGTAGTCGCAGGGGGCTCTACGAGCAGTACTTC. Its translation is CASSRRGLYEQYF.

The rearrangement uses TRBV30 and TRBJ2-1, with 7 bases lining up with TRBD1. This CDR3 has 14 amino acids. Germline CDR1 reads GTSNPN; CDR2 reads SVGIG (reference sequence). Trimming cost V 2 bases and J 6 bases; bases outside gene matches: 7. CDR3 coding DNA: TGTGCCTGGAGTCCGGGACAGACTATCAATGAGCAGTTCTTC. This translates into CAWSPGQTINEQFF.

CDR3 amino acids: CASSQFRDRVGEQFF. The CDR3 DNA reads TGTGCCAGCAGCCAATTCCGGGACAGGGTAGGCGAGCAGTTCTTC. This rearrangement joins TRBV3-1 (or the pseudogene TRBV3-2) to TRBJ2-1; TRBD1 aligns across 9 bases. This CDR3 region has 15 residues. Trimming at V came to 2 bases and at J to 10 bases, leaving 9 bases not matched to a gene. Germline assignment: CDR1 LGHDT and CDR2 YNNKEL (reference sequence).

This clone was counted only a few times. The chain links TRBV6-5 to TRBJ1-1; D gene unclear. The germline V and J ends were trimmed by 5 bases and 11 bases, with 15 bases remaining between them. The V gene's germline CDR1 is MNHEY and CDR2 SVGAGI. CDR3 size: 12 residues. The CDR3 nucleotides read TGTGCCAGCAGTACCCGACAAGATCCGGCTTTCTTT. Translating it yields CASSTRQDPAFF.

Note on this clone: Sequence at one end of the junction differs from germline and may be a read error. This chain joins TRBV11-3 and TRBJ2-7; D ambiguous. This CDR3 is 14 amino acids long. CDR1 and CDR2 (germline): SGHNT, YENEEA. CDR3: CASSLGGTSSEQYF. CDR3 coding DNA: TGTGCCAGCAGCTTAGGCGGTACCTCCTCCGAGCAGTACTTC.

This clone was found once. The V gene is TRBV7-8, the J gene TRBJ2-2, with D possibly TRBD2 on 6 matching bases. The V end was cut by 5 bases, the J end by 2 bases, with 12 bases between. Germline CDR1 SGHVS, CDR2 FQNEAQ. The CDR3 contains 15 residues. CDR3 region: CASSASGVNTGELFF. CDR3 DNA: TGTGCCAGCAGCGCCTCGGGGGTAAACACCGGGGAGCTGTTTTTT.

This clone was observed a single time. This sequence joins TRBV9 and TRBJ2-1; D perhaps matches TRBD1 (6 bases). The CDR3 covers 15 residues. Per germline, CDR1 SGDLS and CDR2 YYNGEE. V lost 2 bases, J lost 3 bases, and 12 bases lay in between. CDR3 sequence (DNA): TGTGCCAGCAGCGTGGAAGGGGGAAACTACAATGAGCAGTTCTTC. Translating gives CASSVEGGNYNEQFF.

The V and J genes are TRBV5-1 and TRBJ2-1; 9 bases line up with TRBD2. CDR1 and CDR2 from the germline V gene are SGHRS and YFSETQ. V lost 5 bases, J lost 2 bases, and 2 bases stayed unmatched. The CDR3 extends over 14 amino acids. In nucleotides, the CDR3 is TGCGCCAGCAGTGCGGGAGGGCCCTACAATGAGCAGTTCTTC. Translation: CASSAGGPYNEQFF.

V usage is TRBV6-1 and J usage is TRBJ1-4; a possible D gene is TRBD1 (6 bases). V gave up 4 bases and J gave up 2 bases, with 14 bases separating them. The CDR3 is made up of 16 amino acids. Germline CDR1 reads MNHNS; CDR2 reads SASEGT. This CDR3 is CASSGIRGGTNEKLFF. The CDR3 DNA sequence: TGTGCCAGCAGTGGAATCAGGGGCGGTACTAATGAAAAACTGTTTTTT.

The chain couples TRBV19 to TRBJ2-7; 8 bases line up with TRBD1. Germline V gene sequence: CDR1 LNHDA, CDR2 SQIVND (reference sequence). Trimming took 4 bases from V and 5 from J; bases not matched to a gene: 10. The CDR3 consists of 15 residues. The CDR3 bases are TGTGCCAGTAGTACATCACAGGGGGATATCCACGAGCAGTACTTC. Protein: CASSTSQGDIHEQYF.

The rearrangement joins TRBV7-8 to TRBJ1-2; 10 positions agree with TRBD1. The CDR3 consists of 15 residues. After removal of 0 bases from V and 2 bases from J, the junction contained 0 bases not matched to a gene. Germline V lookup: CDR1 SGHVS, CDR2 FQNEAQ. The CDR3 nucleotides read TGTGCCAGCAGCTTAGCGGGACAGGGGAACTATGGCTACACCTTC. Encoded protein: CASSLAGQGNYGYTF.

The chain joins TRBV30 to TRBJ2-3, with 7 bases aligning to TRBD2. Trimming took 0 bases from V and 2 from J; bases not matched to a gene: 17. The CDR3 totals 19 residues. From germline, CDR1 is GTSNPN and CDR2 SVGIG (reference sequence). This CDR3 is CAWSVEYSLAGENTDTQYF. The CDR3 DNA sequence: TGTGCCTGGAGTGTAGAGTATAGTCTCGCGGGAGAGAACACAGATACGCAGTATTTT.

The CDR3 here is CASALAGGVYEQFF. In DNA form, the CDR3 reads TGTGCTAGTGCCTTAGCGGGGGGCGTTTATGAGCAGTTCTTC. The chain links TRBV12-5 to TRBJ2-1; the match to TRBD2 covers 10 bases. Germline trimming cut 7 bases from V and 8 bases from J; bases unmatched to any gene: 8. This CDR3 has 14 amino acids. Germline CDR1 and CDR2: LGHNT and FRNRAP. Variable domain in full (rest from reference TRBV12-5 and TRBJ2-1): DARVTQTPRHKVTEMGQEVTMRCQPILGHNTVFWYRQTMMQGLELLAYFRNRAPLDDSGMPKDRFSAEMPDATLATLKIQPSEPRDSAVYFCASALAGGVYEQFFGPGTRLTVL.

The count of this clone is one. The chain joins TRBV7-2 to TRBJ2-7; TRBD1 aligns across 7 bases. Trimming took 5 bases from V and 1 from J; bases not matched to a gene: 5. Germline V gene data show CDR1 as SGHTA and CDR2 as FQGNSA. The CDR3 is 14 residues long. The CDR3: CASSGQVTSYEQYF. CDR3 bases: TGTGCCAGCAGCGGACAGGTGACGTCCTACGAGCAGTACTTC.

The chain links TRBV10-1 to TRBJ1-1, with D possibly matching TRBD1 (6 bases). The CDR3 is 15 amino acids. Germline CDR1 is WNHNN and CDR2 is SYGVQD (reference sequence). V lost 10 bases, J lost 1 base, and 19 bases lay in between. The CDR3 bases are TGCGCCAACCGTCCCGGGACACGATCGAACACTGAAGCTTTCTTT. It is translated as CANRPGTRSNTEAFF.

This chain connects TRBV3-1 (or the pseudogene TRBV3-2) to TRBJ1-2; D not resolved. The V and J ends lost 0 bases and 8 bases respectively, with 13 bases between them. The CDR3 spans 14 residues. Germline CDR1 is LGHDT and CDR2 is YNNKEL (reference sequence). Here the CDR3 DNA reads TGTGCCAGCAGCCAAGACCCCACCTGGGAGGGCTACACCTTC. The encoded protein is CASSQDPTWEGYTF.